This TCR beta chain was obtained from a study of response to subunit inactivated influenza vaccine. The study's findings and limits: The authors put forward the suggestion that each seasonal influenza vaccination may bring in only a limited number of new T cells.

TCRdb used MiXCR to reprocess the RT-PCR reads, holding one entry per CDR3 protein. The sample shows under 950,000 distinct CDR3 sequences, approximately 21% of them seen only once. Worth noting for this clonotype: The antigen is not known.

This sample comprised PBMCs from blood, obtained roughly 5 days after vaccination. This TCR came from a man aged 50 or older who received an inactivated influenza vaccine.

CDR3 DNA sequence: TGTGCCAGCAGCCTCACAGGGTCTCATGGCTACACCTTC. Translating gives CASSLTGSHGYTF. The chain joins TRBV12-3 or TRBV12-4 to TRBJ1-2, with D tentatively TRBD1 (6 bases). The V gene lost 6 bases and the J gene lost 6 bases, with 14 bases spanning the gap. The CDR3 loop spans 13 amino acids.